This record covers a single TCR beta chain. No antigen is known for it. The record has no base qualities; no much larger clone is one base away. These data originate in a study of brain T cells in children with intractable seizures (TCRdb year 2021). Study-level background: Resected brain tissue from a few dozen pediatric epilepsy surgery cases was first screened for immune gene transcripts using a NanoString immunology panel. Among the approximately 12 selected surgery cases, eight also had pre-surgery blood sequenced, leaving four with brain tissue only. Broad study findings and their caveats: Sequencing depth differed between pre- and post-surgery blood, so clones missing from the pre-surgery sample may reflect undersampling. Viral specificity was inferred solely from CDR3 sequence similarity, and the HCMV serostatus of the patients was not known.

TCR beta chain sequences were generated from genomic DNA using the immunoSEQ assay. The authors' pipeline ran thus. CDR3 sequences that did not begin with the conserved framework cysteine at position 104 were removed by hand. To get clonality, the normalized Shannon's Diversity Index was subtracted from one, giving values from 0 (maximal diversity) to 1 (oligoclonal). Chi-squared comparison-of-proportions tests assessed whether the same CDR3 differed in frequency between samples, such as brain versus blood. Public clonotypes were identified through searches of immuneACCESS, and similarity to known antiviral clonotypes was evaluated with the VDJdb browser. TCRdb holds this immuneACCESS table with in-frame rearrangements only. Some clones are missing; in checked studies, unresolved V genes explain under half, and the rest has no known cause. V, J and clone size derive from that table, while D and trimming were established from the DNA sequence. For this sample the table gives about 80,000 clones, of which around nine tenths were detected only once. The leading ten clones occupy about 24% of the sample.

The intended sense of this specimen's time point label: resected brain tissue, or blood drawn just prior to surgery. The surgery cases showing the highest brain T cell transcript signatures were chosen for TCR beta chain sequencing of brain tissue and, when available, of blood. Patients had been treated with at least one anti-epileptic drug before surgery. The TCR-sequenced patients were children whose drug-resistant epilepsy was caused by tuberous sclerosis complex, focal cortical dysplasia, Rasmussen encephalitis or hemimegalencephaly. Blood samples were collected immediately before the epilepsy surgery. The Monarch genomic DNA purification kit was used to extract bulk genomic DNA from unsorted brain tissue and from whole blood. From cysteine to phenylalanine, the CDR3 is 13 amino acids long. CDR3 DNA is the only sequence kept; it has 39 bases, read in frame from the first base. From a lookup of the germline V gene (reference sequence), CDR1 and CDR2 are MNHNY and SVGAGI. Relative to germline, V is 5 bases shorter and J is 1 base shorter, with 8 bases between their ends.

The sequence links TRBV6-6 to TRBJ1-1, with no confidently assigned D gene. Material: peripheral blood, obtained at surgery. The clonotype originates from a girl aged 2-10 years with Rasmussen encephalitis and intractable seizures. The nucleotide sequence reads TGTGCCAGCAGTCCGATCGGGAACACTGAAGCTTTCTTT. Its coded protein is CASSPIGNTEAFF.